This entry lists 26 T cell receptor beta chains sequenced from one sample in a study of cytomegalovirus exposure and HLA in healthy donors. PCR used 60 Vbeta primers and 13 Jbeta primers. Only in-frame clones appear in the TCRdb table, and some are missing; sequencing was by immunoSEQ multiplex PCR. Of more than 95,000 clones detected, 9.5% appear once; the ten largest clones hold about 3%. Sequencing was carried out using PBMCs. The receptors derive from a man aged 30 to 39 in good health and CMV-seronegative.

This sequence joins TRBV30 and TRBJ2-5; D remains ambiguous. This CDR3 region has 12 residues. The germline V and J ends were trimmed by 3 bases and 2 bases, with 7 bases remaining between them. Per germline, CDR1 GTSNPN and CDR2 SVGIG (reference sequence). In DNA form, the CDR3 reads TGTGCCTGGAGCTACTTACAAGAGACCCAGTACTTC. It yields the protein CAWSYLQETQYF.

This clone was recorded a few times. The chain joins TRBV19 to TRBJ2-1, with 7 bases fitting TRBD1. The CDR3 spans 19 residues. V was pared by 4 bases and J by 6 bases, with 21 bases of the junction left unmatched. In germline, CDR1 is LNHDA, CDR2 SQIVND (reference sequence). This CDR3 is CASSTGRDSGYIQGNEQFF. Here the CDR3 DNA reads TGTGCCAGTAGTACCGGCCGGGACAGTGGGTACATACAAGGCAATGAGCAGTTCTTC.

This clone was found once. The gene calls are TRBV2 and TRBJ2-7, with D possibly being TRBD2 (5 bases). Germline V gene sequence: CDR1 SNHLY, CDR2 FYNNEI. There are 14 residues in the CDR3. The V gene lost 3 bases and the J gene lost 4 bases, with 13 bases spanning the gap. The CDR3 nucleotides read TGTGCCAGCAGTGACTACCGGGATCGATACGAGCAGTACTTC. It is translated as CASSDYRDRYEQYF.

This clone was picked up a small number of times. The CDR3 coding sequence is TGTGCCAGCAGTAGGACAGTAGGTGAGCAGTTCTTC. Translating it yields CASSRTVGEQFF. V usage is TRBV2 and J usage is TRBJ2-1, with D possibly being TRBD1 (6 bases). CDR1 SNHLY and CDR2 FYNNEI come from the germline V gene. Between the trimmed V and J ends, which lost 5 bases and 9 bases, there was a span of 11 bases. The CDR3 has 12 residues.

A few counts support this clone. The J gene is TRBJ1-1, the V gene TRBV5-1; possibly TRBD1 for D (5 bases). CDR3 length equals 14 residues. The germline V gene has CDR1 SGHRS and CDR2 YFSETQ. Trimming stripped 2 bases from V and 1 base from J, with 9 bases between. The CDR3 DNA reads TGCGCCAGCAGCTTCCAAACAGGGAACACTGAAGCTTTCTTT. Its translation is CASSFQTGNTEAFF.

This clone turned up a few times. J is TRBJ2-7 and V is TRBV28; weak D call: TRBD2 (7 bases). Looked up from germline, CDR1 is MDHEN and CDR2 is SYDVKM. The V end lost 7 bases, the J end lost 2 bases, and 15 bases lay between the germline ends. The CDR3 has 14 residues. CDR3 DNA: TGTGCCAGCACCCCGGGGGGCAGTGCCTACGAGCAGTACTTC. Amino acids: CASTPGGSAYEQYF.

A few counts support this clone. The rearrangement uses TRBV7-2 and TRBJ1-1, with 8 bases aligning to TRBD1. Germline values: CDR1 SGHTA, CDR2 FQGNSA. The CDR3 length is 15 residues. The V segment lost 2 bases and the J segment 9 bases; nucleotides outside the gene matches: 11. The CDR3 loop is CASSLHRGQGLKAFF. The CDR3 DNA sequence: TGTGCCAGCAGCTTACATCGCGGACAGGGCCTCAAAGCTTTCTTT.

V gene TRBV5-6 combines with J gene TRBJ1-6, with 11 bases fitting TRBD1. V was clipped by 3 bases and J by 4 bases; unmatched bases: 6. The germline V gene has CDR1 SGHDT and CDR2 YYEEEE. The CDR3 is made up of 17 amino acids. CDR3 in amino acids: CASSWRTGGGYNSPLHF. The CDR3 DNA reads TGTGCCAGCAGCTGGAGGACAGGGGGCGGTTATAATTCACCCCTCCACTTT.

The rearrangement joins TRBV4-2 to TRBJ1-6; 7 positions agree with TRBD1. V dropped 3 bases and J dropped 6; count of bases not matched to a gene: 8. Germline-derived CDR1 and CDR2 are LGHNA and YNFKEQ. The CDR3 covers 16 residues. The CDR3 bases are TGTGCCAGCAGCCAGGACCGGGACAGATTTAATTCACCCCTCCACTTT. This sequence encodes CASSQDRDRFNSPLHF.

This chain connects TRBV4-1 to TRBJ1-6; no clear D. This CDR3 contains 13 residues. V was cut by 2 bases and J by 18 bases, with 17 bases left in between. Looked up from germline, CDR1 is MGHRA and CDR2 is YSYEKL. In DNA, the CDR3 is TGCGCCAGCAGCCAAATTGAGGGTACCCCGGCCCACTTT. As protein: CASSQIEGTPAHF.

This sequence joins TRBV6-1 and TRBJ2-3; no reliable D call. This CDR3 comprises 15 residues. With 0 bases removed from V and 0 bases from J, the gap between germline ends came to 7 bases. The germline CDR1 and CDR2 sequences are MNHNS and SASEGT. For the CDR3, the DNA is TGTGCCAGCAGTGAAGCGTTTCAGAGCACAGATACGCAGTATTTT. This encodes CASSEAFQSTDTQYF.

This clone was recorded a few times. An end of the junction differs from the germline gene, which may be a read error. This chain joins TRBV7-7 and TRBJ2-1; a possible D gene is TRBD1 (6 bases). The CDR3 totals 13 residues. The germline gives CDR1 SSHAT, CDR2 FNYEAQ (reference sequence). The CDR3 sequence is CASSLDRYNEQFF. DNA of the CDR3: TGTGCTAGCAGCTTAGACAGGTACAATGAGCAGTTCTTC.

This clone was detected only a few times. The chain links TRBV4-1 to TRBJ1-1, with D unresolved. This CDR3 comprises 14 residues. V gave up 0 bases and J gave up 1 base, with 6 bases separating them. CDR1 MGHRA and CDR2 YSYEKL come from the germline V gene. CDR3 in amino acids: CASSQDSKNTEAFF. CDR3 nucleotide sequence: TGCGCCAGCAGCCAAGATAGTAAGAACACTGAAGCTTTCTTT.

This clone has only a few counts. V usage is TRBV19 and J usage is TRBJ1-1; 9 nucleotides match TRBD1. Trimming cost V 8 bases and J 4 bases; bases outside gene matches: 11. Germline-derived CDR1 and CDR2 are LNHDA and SQIVND (reference sequence). CDR3 length equals 15 residues. The CDR3 coding sequence is TGTGCCAGTCTTCGGGACAGGGAAGGCCCCACTGAAGCTTTCTTT. Protein sequence: CASLRDREGPTEAFF.

This clone came up a few times. V usage is TRBV5-1 and J usage is TRBJ2-5; the match to TRBD2 covers 9 bases. Trimming cost V 4 bases and J 4 bases; bases outside gene matches: 11. Germline values: CDR1 SGHRS, CDR2 YFSETQ. CDR3 length: 16 amino acids. CDR3 region: CASSHLLAGRGETQYF. DNA for the CDR3: TGCGCCAGCAGCCACCTTCTAGCGGGACGGGGAGAGACCCAGTACTTC.

This clone was seen only a few times. V and J are TRBV6-5 and TRBJ1-6, with a possible D match to TRBD1 (5 bases). The length of the CDR3 is 16 residues. The germline CDR1 and CDR2 sequences are MNHEY and SVGAGI. Trimming cost V 2 bases and J 6 bases, with 14 bases left between them. The CDR3 sequence is CASSYRQRLVNSPLHF. CDR3 in DNA: TGTGCCAGCAGTTACCGACAGCGACTGGTTAATTCACCCCTCCACTTT.

This sequence joins TRBV27 and TRBJ2-1; 8 bases agree with TRBD1. Germline CDR1 and CDR2: MNHEY and SMNVEV (reference sequence). The CDR3 length is 15 residues. After removal of 8 bases from V and 8 bases from J, the junction contained 14 bases not matched to a gene. This CDR3 reads CASWGRAGQGYEQFF. The CDR3 bases are TGTGCCAGCTGGGGCCGGGCCGGACAGGGCTATGAGCAGTTCTTC.

The chain links TRBV27 to TRBJ1-6, with 7 bases fitting TRBD1. CDR1 and CDR2 (germline): MNHEY, SMNVEV (reference sequence). V trimming: 2 bases; J trimming: 3 bases; junction bases outside the gene matches: 4. The CDR3 is 16 residues long. CDR3 nucleotide sequence: TGTGCCAGCAGTTTAGGGCCAGGGGGCTATAATTCACCCCTCCACTTT. Encoded protein: CASSLGPGGYNSPLHF.

The J gene is TRBJ2-7, the V gene TRBV18; TRBD2 matches 13 bases. The CDR3 runs to 15 residues. Unmatched junction bases numbered 3, after V lost 5 bases and J lost 2 bases. Germline V lookup: CDR1 KGHSH, CDR2 LQKENI. The CDR3 loop reads CASSSGLAGTYEQYF. The CDR3 DNA reads as TGTGCCAGCTCATCGGGACTAGCGGGAACCTACGAGCAGTACTTC. Full variable domain (outside the CDR3, taken from reference TRBV18 and TRBJ2-7): NAGVMQNPRHLVRRRGQEARLRCSPMKGHSHVYWYRQLPEEGLKFMVYLQKENIIDESGMPKERFSAEFPKEGPSILRIQQVVRGDSAAYFCASSSGLAGTYEQYFGPGTRLTVT.

The J gene is TRBJ1-6, the V gene TRBV7-8; D might be TRBD1 (6 bases). The germline V gene has CDR1 SGHVS and CDR2 FQNEAQ. The CDR3 contains 16 residues. V dropped 5 bases and J dropped 6 bases, with 17 bases sitting between them. CDR3 sequence: CASSEVNRAGNSPLHF. DNA of the CDR3: TGTGCCAGCAGCGAAGTCAACAGGGCGGGTAATTCACCCCTCCACTTT.

This clone has a handful of counts. The V and J genes are TRBV29-1 and TRBJ2-1; D ambiguous. The V and J ends lost 3 bases and 7 bases respectively, with 7 bases between them. This CDR3 has 11 residues. Per germline, CDR1 SQVTM and CDR2 ANQGSEA. CDR3: CSVDPGNEQFF. The CDR3 DNA sequence: TGCAGCGTTGACCCCGGGAATGAGCAGTTCTTC.

DNA of the CDR3: TGTGCCAGCAGCTTAGAGGGGACAGGGATCGGCGAGCAGTACTTC. Translating gives CASSLEGTGIGEQYF. The chain employs TRBV7-9 and TRBJ2-7; 9 positions match TRBD1. With 1 base clipped from V and 6 bases from J, the junction kept 7 bases outside the gene matches. This CDR3 is built from 15 residues. Germline-derived CDR1 and CDR2 are SEHNR and FQNEAQ (reference sequence).

The chain couples TRBV7-9 to TRBJ2-3; 8 positions match TRBD1. The J segment lost 2 bases and the V segment lost 5 bases, leaving 9 bases of the junction unmatched. CDR1 SEHNR and CDR2 FQNEAQ come from the germline V gene (reference sequence). The CDR3 contains 16 residues. This chain's CDR3 is CASSKTGTGNTDTQYF. The CDR3 nucleotides read TGTGCCAGCAGCAAGACCGGGACAGGTAACACAGATACGCAGTATTTT. The variable domain in full, with the rest retrieved from reference TRBV7-9 and TRBJ2-3, is DTGVSQNPRHKITKRGQNVTFRCDPISEHNRLYWYRQTLGQGPEFLTYFQNEAQLEKSRLLSDRFSAERPKGSFSTLEIQRTEQGDSAMYLCASSKTGTGNTDTQYFGPGTRLTVL.

The chain uses TRBV7-9 and TRBJ2-7, with D perhaps matching TRBD1 (5 bases). Between the trimmed V and J ends, which lost 5 bases and 3 bases, there was a span of 11 bases. Germline loops: CDR1 SEHNR, CDR2 FQNEAQ (reference sequence). This CDR3 has 13 residues. The CDR3 bases are TGTGCCAGCAGCCTGTGGGGCCGCTACGAGCAGTACTTC. Translating it yields CASSLWGRYEQYF.

This clone was detected only a few times. The V and J genes are TRBV7-8 and TRBJ1-3; 7 nucleotides agree with TRBD1. Germline values: CDR1 SGHVS, CDR2 FQNEAQ. The CDR3 extends over 16 amino acids. The J segment lost 4 bases and the V segment lost 5 bases, leaving 11 bases of the junction unmatched. The CDR3 is CASSTVQGQLGNTIYF. The DNA of the CDR3 is TGTGCCAGCAGCACCGTACAGGGGCAATTAGGAAACACCATATATTTT.

V usage is TRBV18 and J usage is TRBJ1-1, with D perhaps matching TRBD1 (6 bases). Germline CDR1 KGHSH, CDR2 LQKENI. With 6 bases removed from V and 7 bases from J, the gap between germline ends came to 18 bases. The CDR3 is 14 amino acids. The CDR3 loop reads CASSRVDSLYEAFF. CDR3 coding DNA: TGTGCCAGCTCCCGGGTGGACAGCCTGTATGAAGCTTTCTTT.